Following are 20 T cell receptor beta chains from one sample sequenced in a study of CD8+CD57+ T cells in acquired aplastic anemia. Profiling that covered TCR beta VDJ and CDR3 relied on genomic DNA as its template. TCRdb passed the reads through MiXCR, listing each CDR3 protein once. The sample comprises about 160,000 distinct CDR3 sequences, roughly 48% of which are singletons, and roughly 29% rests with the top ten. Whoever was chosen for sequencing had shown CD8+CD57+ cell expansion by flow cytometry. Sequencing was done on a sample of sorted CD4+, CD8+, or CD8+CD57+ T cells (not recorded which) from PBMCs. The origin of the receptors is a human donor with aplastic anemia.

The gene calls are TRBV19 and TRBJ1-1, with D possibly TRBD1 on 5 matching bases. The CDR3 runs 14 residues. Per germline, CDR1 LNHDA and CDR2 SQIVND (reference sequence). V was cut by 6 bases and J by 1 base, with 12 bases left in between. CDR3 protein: CASRKGQPNTEAFF. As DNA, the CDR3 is TGTGCCAGTAGGAAGGGGCAGCCGAACACTGAAGCTTTCTTT.

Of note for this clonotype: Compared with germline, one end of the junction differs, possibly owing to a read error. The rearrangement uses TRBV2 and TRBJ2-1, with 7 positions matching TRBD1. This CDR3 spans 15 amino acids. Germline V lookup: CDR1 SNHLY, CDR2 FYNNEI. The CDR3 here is CTSSDGTASYNEQFF. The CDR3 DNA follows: TGTACCAGCAGTGACGGGACAGCTTCCTACAATGAGCAGTTCTTC.

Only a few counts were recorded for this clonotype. The CDR3 loop is CASSTSGTGNNEQFF. CDR3 nucleotide sequence: TGTGCCAGTAGTACCTCCGGGACAGGGAACAATGAGCAGTTCTTC. This chain links TRBV19 with TRBJ2-1, with TRBD1 identical over 9 bases. V was clipped by 4 bases and J by 5 bases; unmatched bases: 6. The CDR3 extends over 15 amino acids. The germline CDR1 and CDR2 sequences are LNHDA and SQIVND (reference sequence).

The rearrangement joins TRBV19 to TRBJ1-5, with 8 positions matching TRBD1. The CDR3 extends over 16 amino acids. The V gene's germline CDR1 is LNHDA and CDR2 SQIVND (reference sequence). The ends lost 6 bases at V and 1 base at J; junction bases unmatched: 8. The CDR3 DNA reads TGTGCCAGTAGGGAGAACAGGGGGGAGAGCAATCAGCCCCAGCATTTT. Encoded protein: CASRENRGESNQPQHF. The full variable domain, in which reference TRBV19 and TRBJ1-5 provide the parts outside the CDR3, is DGGITQSPKYLFRKEGQNVTLSCEQNLNHDAMYWYRQDPGQGLRLIYYSQIVNDFQKGDIAEGYSVSREKKESFPLTVTSAQKNPTAFYLCASRENRGESNQPQHFGDGTRLSIL.

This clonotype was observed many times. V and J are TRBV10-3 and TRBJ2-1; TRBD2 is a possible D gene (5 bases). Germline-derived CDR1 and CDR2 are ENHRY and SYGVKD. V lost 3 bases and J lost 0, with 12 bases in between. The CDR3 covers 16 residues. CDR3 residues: CAISDEGPSSYNEQFF. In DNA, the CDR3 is TGTGCCATCAGTGACGAGGGTCCAAGCTCCTACAATGAGCAGTTCTTC.

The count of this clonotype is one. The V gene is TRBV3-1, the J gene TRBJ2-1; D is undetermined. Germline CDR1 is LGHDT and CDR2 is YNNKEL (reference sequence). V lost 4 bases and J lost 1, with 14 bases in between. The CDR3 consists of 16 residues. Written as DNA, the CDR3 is TGTGCCAGCAGCCCCGGTTTAAGAGGATCCTACAATGAGCAGTTCTTC. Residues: CASSPGLRGSYNEQFF.

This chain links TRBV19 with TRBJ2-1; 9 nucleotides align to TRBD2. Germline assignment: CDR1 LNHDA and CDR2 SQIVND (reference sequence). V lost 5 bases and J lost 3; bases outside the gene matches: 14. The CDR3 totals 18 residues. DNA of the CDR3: TGTGCCAGTAGTGCGTCGATCGGGCTAGCGGGGATCTACAATGAGCAGTTCTTC. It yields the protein CASSASIGLAGIYNEQFF. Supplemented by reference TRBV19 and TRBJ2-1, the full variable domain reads DGGITQSPKYLFRKEGQNVTLSCEQNLNHDAMYWYRQDPGQGLRLIYYSQIVNDFQKGDIAEGYSVSREKKESFPLTVTSAQKNPTAFYLCASSASIGLAGIYNEQFFGPGTRLTVL.

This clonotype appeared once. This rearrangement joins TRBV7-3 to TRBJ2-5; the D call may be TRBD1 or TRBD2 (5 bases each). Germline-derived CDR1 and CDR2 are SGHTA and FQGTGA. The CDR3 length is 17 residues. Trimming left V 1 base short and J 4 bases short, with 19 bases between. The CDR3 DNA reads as TGTGCCAGCAGCTTAAAAAACCCGGACGGGGCCCGAGAGACCCAGTACTTC. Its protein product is CASSLKNPDGARETQYF.

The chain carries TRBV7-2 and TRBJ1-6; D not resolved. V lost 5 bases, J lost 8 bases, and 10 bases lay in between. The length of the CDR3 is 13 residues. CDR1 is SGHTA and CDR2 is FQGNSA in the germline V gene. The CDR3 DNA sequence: TGTGCCAGCAGCGTTACCTTCGATTCACCCCTCCACTTT. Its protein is CASSVTFDSPLHF.

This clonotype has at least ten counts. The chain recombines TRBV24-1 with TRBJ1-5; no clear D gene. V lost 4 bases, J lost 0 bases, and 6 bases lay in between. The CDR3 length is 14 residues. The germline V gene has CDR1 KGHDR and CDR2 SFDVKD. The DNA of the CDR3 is TGTGCCACCAGTGACCCGTTTAGCAATCAGCCCCAGCATTTT. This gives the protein CATSDPFSNQPQHF.

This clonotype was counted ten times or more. This chain's CDR3 is CASSYEEGSQPQHF. CDR3 nucleotide sequence: TGTGCCAGCAGTTACGAGGAGGGGAGTCAGCCCCAGCATTTT. The rearrangement links TRBV6-5 to TRBJ1-5, with D possibly TRBD1 on 5 matching bases. CDR3 length: 14 amino acids. Trimming removed 2 bases from V and 6 bases from J, with 11 bases in between. Germline V CDR1 and CDR2: MNHEY, SVGAGI.

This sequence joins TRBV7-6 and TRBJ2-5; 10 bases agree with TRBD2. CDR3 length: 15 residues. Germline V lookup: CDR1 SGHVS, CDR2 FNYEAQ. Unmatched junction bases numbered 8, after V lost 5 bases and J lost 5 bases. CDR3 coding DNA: TGTGCCAGCAGCATACCTAGCGGGAGTGGTGAGACCCAGTACTTC. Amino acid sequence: CASSIPSGSGETQYF.

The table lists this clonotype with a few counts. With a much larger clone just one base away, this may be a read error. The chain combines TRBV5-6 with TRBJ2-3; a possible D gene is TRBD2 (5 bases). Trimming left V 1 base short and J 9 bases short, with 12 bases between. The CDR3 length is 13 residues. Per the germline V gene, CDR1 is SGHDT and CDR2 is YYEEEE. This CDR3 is CASSLPGSGTQYF. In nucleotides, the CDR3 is TGTGCCAGCAGCTTGCCTGGGAGCGGAACGCAGTATTTT. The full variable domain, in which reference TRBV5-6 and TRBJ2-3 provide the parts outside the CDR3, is DAGVTQSPTHLIKTRGQQVTLRCSPKSGHDTVSWYQQALGQGPQFIFQYYEEEERQRGNFPDRFSGHQFPNYSSELNVNALLLGDSALYLCASSLPGSGTQYFGPGTRLTVL.

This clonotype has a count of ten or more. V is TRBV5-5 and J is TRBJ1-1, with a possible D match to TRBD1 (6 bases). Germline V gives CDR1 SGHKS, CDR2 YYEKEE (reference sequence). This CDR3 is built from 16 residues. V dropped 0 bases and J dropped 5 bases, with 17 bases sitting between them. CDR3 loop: CASSLAGGLLGTEAFF. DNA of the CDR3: TGTGCCAGCAGCTTGGCCGGGGGCCTGTTGGGAACTGAAGCTTTCTTT.

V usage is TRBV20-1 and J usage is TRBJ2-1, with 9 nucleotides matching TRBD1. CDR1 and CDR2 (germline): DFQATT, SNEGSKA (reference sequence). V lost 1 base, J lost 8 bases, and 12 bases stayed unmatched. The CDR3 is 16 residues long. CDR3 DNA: TGCAGTGCTAGAGCCCCCGGGACAGGGATGATGGATGAGCAGTTCTTC. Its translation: CSARAPGTGMMDEQFF.

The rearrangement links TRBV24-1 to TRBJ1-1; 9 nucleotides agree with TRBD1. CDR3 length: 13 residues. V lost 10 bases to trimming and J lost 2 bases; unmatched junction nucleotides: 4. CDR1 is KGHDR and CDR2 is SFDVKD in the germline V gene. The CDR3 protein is CATRDRANTEAFF. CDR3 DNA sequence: TGTGCCACTAGGGACAGGGCTAACACTGAAGCTTTCTTT.

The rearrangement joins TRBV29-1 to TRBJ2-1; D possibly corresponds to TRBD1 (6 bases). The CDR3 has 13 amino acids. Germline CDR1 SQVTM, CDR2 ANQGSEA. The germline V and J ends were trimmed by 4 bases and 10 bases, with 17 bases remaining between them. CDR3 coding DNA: TGCAGCGTTGCGGCCCCACTACAGGGAGAGCAGTTCTTC. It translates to CSVAAPLQGEQFF.

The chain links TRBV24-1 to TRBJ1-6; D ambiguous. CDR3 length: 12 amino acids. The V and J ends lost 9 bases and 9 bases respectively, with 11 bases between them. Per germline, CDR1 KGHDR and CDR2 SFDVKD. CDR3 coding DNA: TGTGCCACCGTCGTTATGAGTTCACCCCTCCACTTT. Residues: CATVVMSSPLHF.

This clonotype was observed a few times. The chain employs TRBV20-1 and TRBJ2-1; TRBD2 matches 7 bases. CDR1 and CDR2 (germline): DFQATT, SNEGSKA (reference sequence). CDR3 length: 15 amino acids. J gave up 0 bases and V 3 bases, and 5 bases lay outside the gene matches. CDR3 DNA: TGCAGTGCTAGGCTAGCGGACTACTCCTACAATGAGCAGTTCTTC. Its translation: CSARLADYSYNEQFF.

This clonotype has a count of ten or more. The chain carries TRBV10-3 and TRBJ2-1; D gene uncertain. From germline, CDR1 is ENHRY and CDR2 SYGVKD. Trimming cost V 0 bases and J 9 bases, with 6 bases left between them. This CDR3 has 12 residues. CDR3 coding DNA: TGTGCCATCAGTGAGTCTACCGGTGAGCAGTTCTTC. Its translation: CAISESTGEQFF.